These T cell receptor beta chains were read from a single sample in a study of blood T cell repertoires in COVID-19. Clones were read by immunoSEQ multiplex PCR, and TCRdb kept only the in-frame ones, dropping some. The data show 68,000 or so clones, about nine tenths seen once. Sequencing input: peripheral blood. These receptors were taken from a man aged 25 to 45 with acute or convalescent COVID-19. Both conserved end residues are part of each CDR3.

j_call | v_call | cdr3_aa
TRBJ2-2 | TRBV6-2/TRBV6-3 | CASSYSVLAGDVGELFF
TRBJ1-1 | TRBV4-2 | CASSQARVGGRNTEAFF
TRBJ2-1 | TRBV11-2 | CASSFPGSMDEQFF
TRBJ1-5 | TRBV19 | CASSEGLTSNQPQHF
TRBJ2-5 | TRBV27 | CASSSNQETQYF
TRBJ2-2 | TRBV6-5 | CASRRQGDTGELFF
TRBJ1-2 | TRBV24-1 | CATSDPNRQGGSYTF
TRBJ1-3 | TRBV28 | CAITKAGQGEGNTIYF
TRBJ2-7 | TRBV10-3 | CAISESPTREQYF
TRBJ2-3 | TRBV5-4 | CASSSGTSDTQYF
TRBJ2-7 | TRBV28 | CASSPGTGVWEQYF
TRBJ2-2 | TRBV7-9 | CASSPGQGKMFF
TRBJ1-4 | TRBV5-5 | CASSWRSGATNEKLFF
TRBJ2-1 | TRBV5-5 | CASSSTPPGTTFENEQFF
TRBJ2-7 | TRBV19 | CASSGVAYEQYF
TRBJ2-5 | TRBV6-1 | CASSEIGREETQYF
TRBJ2-7 | TRBV29-1 | CSVAGLAGEHEQYF
TRBJ1-3 | TRBV7-2 | CASSFRTADSGNTIYF
TRBJ1-2 | TRBV4-3 | CASSQDLVTRAYGYTF
TRBJ2-7 | TRBV2 | CASSLSYEQYF
TRBJ2-7 | TRBV28 | CASSFGGQGGEQYF
TRBJ2-7 | TRBV7-8 | CASSSDLGGPYEQYF
TRBJ2-1 | TRBV5-1 | CASSLTFDEQFF
TRBJ1-2 | TRBV28 | CASSFPTGESYGYTF
TRBJ1-1 | TRBV20-1 | CSASRPPTNTEAFF
TRBJ1-3 | TRBV10-3 | CAISANGLSGNTIYF
TRBJ2-1 | TRBV7-2 | CASSPFGSGNYNEQFF
TRBJ2-5 | TRBV7-2 | CASTPASGRSETQYF
TRBJ2-6 | TRBV27 | CASSTLKTGGGGANVLTF
TRBJ2-6 | TRBV7-9 | CASSFRQGPGANVLTF
TRBJ2-7 | TRBV4-3 | CASSQDLGVYEQYF
TRBJ1-4 | TRBV11-2 | CASSPGGNGEKLLF
TRBJ1-5 | TRBV4-1 | CASSQEGGGAGQPQHF
TRBJ2-7 | TRBV9 | CASSVEDSGRYEQYF
TRBJ2-3 | TRBV5-1 | CASSLGGADTQYF
TRBJ2-7 | TRBV9 | CASSVSASGSSEQYF
TRBJ2-6 | TRBV27 | CASSFMSSGANVLTF
TRBJ1-2 | TRBV5-1 | CASSPQGNYGYTF
TRBJ2-7 | TRBV29-1 | CSVEESGQGNYEQYF
TRBJ1-4 | TRBV18 | CASSPAGNEKLFF
TRBJ2-1 | TRBV4-1 | CASSPAGTGAGEQFF
TRBJ2-3 | TRBV9 | CASSMGLAGNTDTQYF
TRBJ1-1 | TRBV5-1 | CASSLGQPNTEAFF
TRBJ1-3 | TRBV5-4 | CASSLQGRSGNTIYF
TRBJ2-1 | TRBV3-1/TRBV3-2 | CASSQESLAGTYNEQFF
TRBJ1-1 | TRBV13 | CASSPIRGNTEAFF
TRBJ2-5 | TRBV19 | CASSIGQGVAETQYF
TRBJ2-1 | TRBV10-3 | CAISEVLYNEQFF
TRBJ2-1 | TRBV27 | CASSLGLAGPDNEQFF
TRBJ2-5 | TRBV7-9 | CASGSQETQYF
TRBJ2-7 | TRBV5-4 | CASSSTGGRGQYF
TRBJ2-2 | TRBV4-1 | CASSQLTSGSAGELFF
TRBJ2-3 | TRBV5-1 | CASSRDRDRPTDTQYF
TRBJ1-4 | TRBV19 | CASSRPSSGQDNEKLFF
TRBJ2-4 | TRBV4-1 | CASSQGDRGPKNIQYF
TRBJ2-1 | TRBV5-4 | CASSSLGYNEQFF